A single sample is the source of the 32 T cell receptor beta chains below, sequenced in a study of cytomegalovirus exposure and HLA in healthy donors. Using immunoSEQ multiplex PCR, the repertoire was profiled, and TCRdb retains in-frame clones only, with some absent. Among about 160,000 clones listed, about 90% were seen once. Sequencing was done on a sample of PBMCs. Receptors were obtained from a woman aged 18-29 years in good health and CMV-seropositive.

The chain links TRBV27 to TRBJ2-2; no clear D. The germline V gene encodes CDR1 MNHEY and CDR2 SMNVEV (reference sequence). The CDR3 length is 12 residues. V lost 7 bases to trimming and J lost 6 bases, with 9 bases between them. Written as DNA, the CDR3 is TGTGCCAGCACCAGAATCCCCGGGGAGCTGTTTTTT. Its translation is CASTRIPGELFF.

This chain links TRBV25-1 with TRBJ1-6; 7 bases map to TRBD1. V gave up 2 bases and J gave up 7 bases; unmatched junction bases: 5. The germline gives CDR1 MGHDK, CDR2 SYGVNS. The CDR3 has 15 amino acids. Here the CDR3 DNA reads TGTGCCAGCAGTGAACTCGACAGGGAAAATTCACCCCTCCACTTT. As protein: CASSELDRENSPLHF.

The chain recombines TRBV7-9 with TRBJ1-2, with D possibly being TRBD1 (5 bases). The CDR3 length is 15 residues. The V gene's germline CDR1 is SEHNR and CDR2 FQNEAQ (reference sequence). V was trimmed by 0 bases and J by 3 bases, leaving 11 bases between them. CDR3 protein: CASSLARGFDYGYTF. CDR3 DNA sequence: TGTGCCAGCAGCTTAGCCCGGGGGTTCGACTATGGCTACACCTTC.

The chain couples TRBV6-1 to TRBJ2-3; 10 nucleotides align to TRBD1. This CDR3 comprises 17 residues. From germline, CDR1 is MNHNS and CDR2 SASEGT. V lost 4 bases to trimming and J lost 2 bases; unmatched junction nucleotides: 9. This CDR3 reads CASSGTGGASNTDTQYF. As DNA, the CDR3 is TGTGCCAGCAGTGGGACAGGGGGTGCATCGAACACAGATACGCAGTATTTT.

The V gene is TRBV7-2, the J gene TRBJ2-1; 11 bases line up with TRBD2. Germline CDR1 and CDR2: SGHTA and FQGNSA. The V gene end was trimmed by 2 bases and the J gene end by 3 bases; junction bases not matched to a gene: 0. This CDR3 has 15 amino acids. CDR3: CASSLLAGGYNEQFF. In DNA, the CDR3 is TGTGCCAGCAGCTTACTAGCGGGGGGCTACAATGAGCAGTTCTTC. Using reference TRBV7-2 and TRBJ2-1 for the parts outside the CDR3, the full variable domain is GAGVSQSPSNKVTEKGKDVELRCDPISGHTALYWYRQSLGQGLEFLIYFQGNSAPDKSGLPSDRFSAERTGGSVSTLTIQRTQQEDSAVYLCASSLLAGGYNEQFFGPGTRLTVL.

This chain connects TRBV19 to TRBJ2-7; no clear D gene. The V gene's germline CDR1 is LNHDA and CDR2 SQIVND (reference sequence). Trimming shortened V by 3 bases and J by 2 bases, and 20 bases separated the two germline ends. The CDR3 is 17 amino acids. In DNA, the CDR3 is TGTGCCAGTAGTATCGATGGTGGAGCTTATCTTCCCTACGAGCAGTACTTC. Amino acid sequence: CASSIDGGAYLPYEQYF.

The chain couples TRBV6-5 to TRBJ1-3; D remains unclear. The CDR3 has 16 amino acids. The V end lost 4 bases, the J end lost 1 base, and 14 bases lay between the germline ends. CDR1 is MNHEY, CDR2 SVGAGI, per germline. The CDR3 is CASSLKRDTSGNTIYF. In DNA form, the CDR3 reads TGTGCCAGCAGTTTGAAGCGTGATACTTCTGGAAACACCATATATTTT.

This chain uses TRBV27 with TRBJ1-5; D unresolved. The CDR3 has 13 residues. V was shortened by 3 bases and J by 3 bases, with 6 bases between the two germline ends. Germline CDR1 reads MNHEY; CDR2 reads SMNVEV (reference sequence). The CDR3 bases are TGTGCCAGCAGTTTGAGGGTCAATCAGCCCCAGCATTTT. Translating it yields CASSLRVNQPQHF.

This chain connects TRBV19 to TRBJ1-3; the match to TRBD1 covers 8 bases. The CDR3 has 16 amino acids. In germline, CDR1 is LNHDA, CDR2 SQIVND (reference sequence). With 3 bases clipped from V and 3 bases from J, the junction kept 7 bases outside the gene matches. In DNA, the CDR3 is TGTGCCAGTAGTATGCTGCAGGGGGCCATTGGAAACACCATATATTTT. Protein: CASSMLQGAIGNTIYF.

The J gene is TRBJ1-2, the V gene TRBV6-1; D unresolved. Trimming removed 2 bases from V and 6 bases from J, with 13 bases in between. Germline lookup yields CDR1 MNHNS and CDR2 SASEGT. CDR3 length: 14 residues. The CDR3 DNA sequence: TGTGCCAGCAGTGAACATCCGGGGAGGGATGGCTACACCTTC. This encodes CASSEHPGRDGYTF.

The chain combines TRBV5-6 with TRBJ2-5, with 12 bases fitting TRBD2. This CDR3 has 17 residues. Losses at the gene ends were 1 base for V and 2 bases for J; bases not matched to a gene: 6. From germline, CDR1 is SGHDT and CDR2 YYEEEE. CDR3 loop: CASSLRLAGGRQETQYF. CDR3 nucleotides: TGTGCCAGCAGCTTGCGCCTAGCGGGGGGGCGGCAAGAGACCCAGTACTTC.

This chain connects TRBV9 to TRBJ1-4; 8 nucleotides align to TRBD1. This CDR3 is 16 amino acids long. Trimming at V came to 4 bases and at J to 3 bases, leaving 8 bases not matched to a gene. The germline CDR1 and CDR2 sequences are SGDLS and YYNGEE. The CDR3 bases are TGTGCCAGCAGCCAAAGGACAGGGACTCCTAATGAAAAACTGTTTTTT. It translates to CASSQRTGTPNEKLFF.

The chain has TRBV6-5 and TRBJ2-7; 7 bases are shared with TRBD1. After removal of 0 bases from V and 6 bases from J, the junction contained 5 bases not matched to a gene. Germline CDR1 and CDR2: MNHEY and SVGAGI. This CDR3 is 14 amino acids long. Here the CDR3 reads CASSYSAGGGEQYF. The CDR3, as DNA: TGTGCCAGCAGTTACTCGGCAGGGGGTGGCGAGCAGTACTTC.

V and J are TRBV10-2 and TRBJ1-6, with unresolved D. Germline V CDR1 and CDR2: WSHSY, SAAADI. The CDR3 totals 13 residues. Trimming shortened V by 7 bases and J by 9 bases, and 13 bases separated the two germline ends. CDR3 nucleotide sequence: TGCGCCAGCAAGCTGCAGGAAACTTCACCCCTCCACTTT. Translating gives CASKLQETSPLHF.

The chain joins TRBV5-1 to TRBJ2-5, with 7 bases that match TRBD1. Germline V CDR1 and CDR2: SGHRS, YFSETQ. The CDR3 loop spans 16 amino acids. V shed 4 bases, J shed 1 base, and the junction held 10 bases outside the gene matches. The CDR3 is CASSPREGGIQETQYF. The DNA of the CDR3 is TGCGCCAGCAGCCCACGCGAAGGGGGCATCCAAGAGACCCAGTACTTC. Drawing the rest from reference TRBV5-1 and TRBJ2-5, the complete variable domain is KAGVTQTPRYLIKTRGQQVTLSCSPISGHRSVSWYQQTPGQGLQFLFEYFSETQRNKGNFPGRFSGRQFSNSRSEMNVSTLELGDSALYLCASSPREGGIQETQYFGPGTRLLVL.

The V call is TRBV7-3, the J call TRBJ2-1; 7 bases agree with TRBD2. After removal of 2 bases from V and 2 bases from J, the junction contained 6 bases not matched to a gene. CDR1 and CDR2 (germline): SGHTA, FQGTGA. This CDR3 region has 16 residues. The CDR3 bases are TGTGCCAGCAGCTTAGACGGCGGGAGCGCCTACAATGAGCAGTTCTTC. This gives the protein CASSLDGGSAYNEQFF.

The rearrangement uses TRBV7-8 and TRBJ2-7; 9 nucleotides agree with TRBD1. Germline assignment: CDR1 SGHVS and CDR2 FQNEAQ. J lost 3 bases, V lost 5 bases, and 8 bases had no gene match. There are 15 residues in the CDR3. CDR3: CASSTQGAFVYEQYF. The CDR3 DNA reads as TGTGCCAGCAGCACACAGGGGGCGTTCGTCTACGAGCAGTACTTC.

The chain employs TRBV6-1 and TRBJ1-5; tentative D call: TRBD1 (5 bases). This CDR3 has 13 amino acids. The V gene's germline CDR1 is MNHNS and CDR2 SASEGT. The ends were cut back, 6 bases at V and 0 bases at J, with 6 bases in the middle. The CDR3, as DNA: TGTGCCAGCAGGACAGCTAGCAATCAGCCCCAGCATTTT. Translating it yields CASRTASNQPQHF.

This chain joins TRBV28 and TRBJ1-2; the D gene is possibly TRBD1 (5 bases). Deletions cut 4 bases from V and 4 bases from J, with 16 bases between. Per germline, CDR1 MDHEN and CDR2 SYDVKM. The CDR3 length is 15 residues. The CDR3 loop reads CASSYSPGKRYGYTF. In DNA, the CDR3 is TGTGCCAGCAGTTATTCCCCAGGGAAGCGCTATGGCTACACCTTC.

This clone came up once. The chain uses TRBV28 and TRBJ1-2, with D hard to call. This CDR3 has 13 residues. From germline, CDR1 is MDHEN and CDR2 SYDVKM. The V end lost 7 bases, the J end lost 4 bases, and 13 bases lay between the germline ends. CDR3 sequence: CASTPPGFYGYTF. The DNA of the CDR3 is TGTGCCAGCACCCCCCCCGGGTTCTATGGCTACACCTTC.

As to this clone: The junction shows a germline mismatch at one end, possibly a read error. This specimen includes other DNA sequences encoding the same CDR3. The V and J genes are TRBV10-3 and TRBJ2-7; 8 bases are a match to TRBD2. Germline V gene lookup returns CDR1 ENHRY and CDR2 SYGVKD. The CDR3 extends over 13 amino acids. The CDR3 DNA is TGTGCCACCATCGAACCGGGACTAGAAGTGCAGTACTTT. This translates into CATIEPGLEVQYF.

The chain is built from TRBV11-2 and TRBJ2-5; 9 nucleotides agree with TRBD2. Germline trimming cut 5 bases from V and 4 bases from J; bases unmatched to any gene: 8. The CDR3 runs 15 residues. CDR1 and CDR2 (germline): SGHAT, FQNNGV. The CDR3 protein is CASSLSGGHAETQYF. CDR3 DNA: TGTGCCAGCAGCCTTAGCGGGGGCCACGCAGAGACCCAGTACTTC.

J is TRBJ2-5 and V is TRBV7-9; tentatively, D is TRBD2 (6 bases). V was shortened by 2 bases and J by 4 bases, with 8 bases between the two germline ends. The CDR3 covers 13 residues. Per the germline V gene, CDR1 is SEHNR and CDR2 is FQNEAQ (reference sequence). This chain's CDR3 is CASSLRRGETQYF. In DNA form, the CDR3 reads TGTGCCAGCAGCTTAAGGCGGGGAGAGACCCAGTACTTC.

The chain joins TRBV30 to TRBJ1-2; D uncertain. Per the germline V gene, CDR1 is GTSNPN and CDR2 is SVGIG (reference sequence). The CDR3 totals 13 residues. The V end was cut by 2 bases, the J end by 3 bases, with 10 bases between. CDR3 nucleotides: TGTGCCTGGAGTACGAACGGGGACTATGGCTACACCTTC. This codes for CAWSTNGDYGYTF.

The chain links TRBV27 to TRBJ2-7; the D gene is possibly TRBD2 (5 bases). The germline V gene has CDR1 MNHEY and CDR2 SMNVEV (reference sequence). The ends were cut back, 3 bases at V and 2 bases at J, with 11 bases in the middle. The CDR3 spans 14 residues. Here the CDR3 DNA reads TGTGCCAGCAGTTTGATCCGGGGTACCTACGAGCAGTACTTC. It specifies CASSLIRGTYEQYF.

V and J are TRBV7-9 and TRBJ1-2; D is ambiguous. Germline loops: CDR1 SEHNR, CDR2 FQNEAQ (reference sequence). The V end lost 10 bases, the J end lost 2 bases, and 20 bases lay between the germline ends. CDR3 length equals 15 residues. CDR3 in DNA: TGTGCCACCCTCGGGGTGATACCTTTCAACTATGGCTACACCTTC. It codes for CATLGVIPFNYGYTF.

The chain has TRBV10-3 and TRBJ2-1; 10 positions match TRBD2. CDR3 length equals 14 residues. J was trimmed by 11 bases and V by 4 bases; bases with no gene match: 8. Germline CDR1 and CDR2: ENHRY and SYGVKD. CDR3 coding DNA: TGTGCCATCAGTGGAGGGCTAGCGGGAGAGCAGCAGTTCTTC. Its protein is CAISGGLAGEQQFF.

The CDR3 is CASSQAPTVLSGNTIYF. The CDR3 nucleotides read TGCGCCAGCAGCCAAGCACCCACAGTGCTCTCTGGAAACACCATATATTTT. This chain links TRBV4-1 with TRBJ1-3; no firm D call. V shed 1 base and J shed 0 bases, with 13 bases lying between them. There are 17 residues in the CDR3. Germline V CDR1 and CDR2: MGHRA, YSYEKL.

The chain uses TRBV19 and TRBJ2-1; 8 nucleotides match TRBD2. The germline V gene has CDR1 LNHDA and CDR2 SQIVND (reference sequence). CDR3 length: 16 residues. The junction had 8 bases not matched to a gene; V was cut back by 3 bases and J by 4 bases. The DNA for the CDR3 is TGTGCCAGTAGTATTTTGGGCGGGGGGTCTTACAATGAGCAGTTCTTC. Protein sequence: CASSILGGGSYNEQFF.

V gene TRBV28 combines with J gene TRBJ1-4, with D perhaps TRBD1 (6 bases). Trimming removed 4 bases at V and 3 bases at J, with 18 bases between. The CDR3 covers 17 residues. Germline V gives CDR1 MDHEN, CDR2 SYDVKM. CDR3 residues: CASSYSRQDSSNEKLFF. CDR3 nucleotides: TGTGCCAGCAGTTACTCCCGACAGGACAGCTCTAATGAAAAACTGTTTTTT.

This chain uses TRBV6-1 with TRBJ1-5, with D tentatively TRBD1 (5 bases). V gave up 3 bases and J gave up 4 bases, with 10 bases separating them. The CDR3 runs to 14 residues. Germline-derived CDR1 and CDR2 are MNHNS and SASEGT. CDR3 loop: CASSDDSRNQPQHF. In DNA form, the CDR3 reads TGTGCCAGCAGTGATGACAGCCGAAATCAGCCCCAGCATTTT.

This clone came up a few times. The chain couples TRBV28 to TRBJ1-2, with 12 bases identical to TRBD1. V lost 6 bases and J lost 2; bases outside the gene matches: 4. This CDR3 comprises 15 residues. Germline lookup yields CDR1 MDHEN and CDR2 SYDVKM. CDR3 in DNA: TGTGCCAGCAGACCCGGGACAGGGGGCAACTATGGCTACACCTTC. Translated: CASRPGTGGNYGYTF.